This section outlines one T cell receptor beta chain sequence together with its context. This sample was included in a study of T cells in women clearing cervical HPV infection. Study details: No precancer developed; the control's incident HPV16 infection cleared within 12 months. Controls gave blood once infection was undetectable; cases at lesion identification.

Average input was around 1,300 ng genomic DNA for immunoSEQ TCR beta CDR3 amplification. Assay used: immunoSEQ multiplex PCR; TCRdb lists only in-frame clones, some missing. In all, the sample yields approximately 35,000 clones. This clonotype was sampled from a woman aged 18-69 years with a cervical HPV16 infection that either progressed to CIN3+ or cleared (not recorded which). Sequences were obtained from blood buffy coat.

The chain's CDR3 is CAWTGGADTQYF. Partial CDR3 DNA: TGTGCCTGGACAGGGGGAGCAGATACG. V usage is TRBV30 and J usage is TRBJ2-3; 7 bases line up with TRBD1. The DNA ends 3 residues before the CDR3 does, and the rest of the CDR3 is filled in from the germline J gene. The length of the CDR3 is 12 residues. Germline values: CDR1 GTSNPN, CDR2 SVGIG (reference sequence). The V gene end was trimmed by 4 bases and the J gene end by 4 bases; junction bases not matched to a gene: 2. Based on the CDR3 plus reference TRBV30 and TRBJ2-3, the full variable domain is SQTIHQWPATLVQPVGSPLSLECTVEGTSNPNLYWYRQAAGRGLQLLFYSVGIGQISSEVPQNLSASRPQDRQFILSSKKLLLSDSGFYLCAWTGGADTQYFGPGTRLTVL.